These T cell receptor beta chains were read from a single sample in a study. TCRdb re-derived calls from the 5' RACE reads in MiXCR, one entry per CDR3 protein. In the table there are fewer than 700 distinct CDR3 sequences, around 13% of which are singletons. What was sequenced was total memory T cells from blood PBMCs. The receptor source for this set is a female donor with HIV. Each CDR3 is given with its conserved first and last residue. A D gene is named only where the DNA matches it firmly.

J,length,V,D,CDR3,DNA
TRBJ2-7,16,TRBV11-2,TRBD2,CASSLDGSGTAYEQYF,TGTGCCAGCAGCTTAGACGGTAGCGGGACGGCCTACGAGCAGTACTTC